This T cell receptor (beta chain) originates from a study of OX40 agonist ivuxolimab in advanced cancers. About the study as a whole: Ivuxolimab was a fully human IgG2 agonistic monoclonal antibody targeting the costimulatory receptor OX40 (CD134). The monotherapy dose-escalation portion (N = 52 patients) of the phase I ivuxolimab trial is reported in the paper. The point of sequencing TCRbeta in the periphery was to test whether ivuxolimab changed TCR sequence diversity and drove clonal T-cell expansion. Intravenous ivuxolimab was administered to patients every 2 weeks at six dose levels: 0.01, 0.1, 0.3, 1.5, 3 and 10 mg/kg. Prior anti-PD-1, anti-PD-L1 or anti-CTLA-4 therapy was permitted, and checkpoint inhibitors had been received by less than 45% of dose-escalation patients. Partial responses occurred in three dose-escalation patients: two with cutaneous melanoma and one with hepatocellular carcinoma. A male proportion of approximately 83% and a mean age of approximately 58 years, ranging from about 20 to 79, were recorded for the dose-escalation cohort. Among the approximately 54 dose-escalation patients, about 20 had hepatocellular carcinoma, around 15 melanoma, 9 renal cell carcinoma and 9 head and neck cancer.

V and J lose 4 bases and 0 bases, and a span of 12 bases separates them. CDR1 is given as MDHEN and CDR2 as SYDVKM, both from the germline V gene. The cysteine opens and the phenylalanine closes a CDR3 of 15 amino acids. Only the CDR3 region is kept as DNA, spanning 45 bases read in frame from base 1. Patients with autoimmune disease history or receiving systemic immunosuppression were excluded from the trial. Peripheral blood for TCR sequencing was collected from all dose cohorts at baseline, on cycle 4 day 1, and on cycle 7 day 1. The samples were taken from a phase I, first-in-human, multicenter, open-label dose-escalation trial of ivuxolimab. The trial enrolled adults with locally advanced or metastatic head and neck squamous cell, hepatocellular, melanoma or renal cell carcinoma. CD4+ and CD8+ T cells were sorted separately from peripheral blood before TCR sequencing. To sequence the TCRbeta CDR3 region, genomic DNA was isolated from the sorted cells. The immunoSEQ Assay was used for sequencing of TCRbeta CDR3 regions. The table comes from immuneACCESS by way of TCRdb, which keeps in-frame sequences with V and J called. Part of the clones is missing from these tables; in studies checked, under half for an unresolved V gene and the rest for unknown reasons. Counted in this sample were just under 65,000 clones; under 95% of them appeared once. The ten most abundant clones make up less than 6% of the sample.

On this clone itself: Its specific antigen is unknown. The sample holds no much larger clone one base away, and base qualities are not on file.

Study-wide conclusions, independent of this receptor: In the 0.1-3.0 mg/kg groups, partial responders were among the patients with the lowest normalized peripheral clonal expansion, particularly in CD8+ T cells. At doses from 0.1 to 3.0 mg/kg, clonal expansion was seen in both CD4+ and CD8+ blood T cells between baseline and week 6. Low levels of normalized T-cell clonal expansion were also seen in some patients who did not respond. On average, CD8+ T cells showed more expanded clones than CD4+ T cells after ivuxolimab. Antigen specificity was not determined for the clonally expanded peripheral T cells.

The clonotype comes from an adult with an advanced solid tumor such as melanoma, head and neck, liver or kidney cancer. Recombination linked TRBV28 to TRBJ1-1, with no reliable assignment of the D segment. Source: CD4+ or CD8+ T cells sorted from blood, taken in a trial of the OX40 agonist ivuxolimab. This receptor has the CDR3 CASSYGFGLNTEAFF. DNA sequence: TGTGCCAGCAGTTACGGTTTCGGGCTGAACACTGAAGCTTTCTTT.